This T cell receptor beta chain comes out of a study of siplizumab effects on memory and regulatory T cells (dated by TCRdb to about 2019). About the investigation overall: The study examined how the anti-CD2 antibody siplizumab affects alloreactive T-cell subsets in allogeneic mixed lymphocyte reactions built from human PBMCs.

From the cysteine through the phenylalanine, the CDR3 covers 13 amino acids. The kept DNA is CDR3 alone, 39 bases in frame from the first base. V sheds 5 bases and J sheds 2 bases, leaving 9 bases between their ends. The germline V gene encodes CDR1 SGHDN and CDR2 FVKESK. General findings and caveats noted by the study authors: Among mappable alloreactive CD4+ clones, the Treg-derived fraction averaged approximately 72% with siplizumab versus roughly 29% in control reactions. The cumulative frequency of alloreactive sequences traceable to unstimulated CD4+ memory T cells was significantly reduced by siplizumab. Roughly 80-97% of proliferating CD4+ or CD8+ clones could not be assigned a naive or memory phenotype. Whether proliferating Tregs from siplizumab cultures were suppressive was not functionally confirmed. Sequences below about 10^-5 frequency were poorly captured, so only a minor fraction of alloreactive clones could be mapped to unstimulated subsets. Greater diversity appeared to be present in unstimulated naive T cells than in memory T cells, and a substantial contribution to the alloresponse seemed to be made by naive cells.

Receptor libraries were prepared by the immunoSEQ multiplex PCR assay. The deep sequencing platform assayed roughly 10^5 TCR templates per sample. Genomic DNA extracted from sorted T cells was used for TCRbeta CDR3 sequencing. On the study's bioinformatics: The R programming language was used for clonal analysis of the TCRbeta CDR3 data. Alloreactive CD4+ and CD8+ clones were defined by comparing unstimulated samples with post-reaction CFSE-low samples. Regulatory or non-regulatory origin of alloreactive CD4+ clones was assigned by matching sequences to the sorted unstimulated Treg and non-Treg repertoires. Here the immuneACCESS table is served through TCRdb, limited to in-frame sequences with V and J called. Missing clones are a known gap in these copies; in checked studies unresolved V genes cover under half, and the rest lacks a known reason. D and trimming come from the DNA, and the V and J calls and clone size come from that table. A total of roughly 120,000 clones appear in this sample, 92% of them only once. The ten most abundant clones make up around 0.75% of the sample.

Remarks on this clone: The antigen this receptor binds is unknown. Per-base qualities were not stored, and no clone one base away is much larger.

Sorted unstimulated T cells and proliferating T cells recovered from mixed lymphocyte reactions underwent TCRbeta CDR3 sequencing. Fresh whole blood from around 11 HLA-typed healthy donors was used to isolate PBMCs. To map where alloreactive clones came from, CD4+ regulatory T cells in the unstimulated state were FACS-sorted. Material: Tregs sorted from blood. The chain employs TRBV14 and TRBJ1-2; the D gene remains uncertain. The clonotype was recovered from a human donor in good health. The sequenced DNA is TGTGCCAGCAGCGCTCTGGACAACTATGGCTACACCTTC. It is translated as CASSALDNYGYTF.